The sequence of this T cell receptor (beta chain) was determined in a study of blood T cell repertoires in COVID-19. The wider study: Specimens from acute and convalescent COVID-19 originated in the United States, Italy and Spain.

CDR1 is LGHNA, CDR2 YSLEER, per germline. This CDR3 region has 17 residues. The V gene end was trimmed by 0 bases and the J gene end by 6 bases; junction bases not matched to a gene: 8. Clones were read by immunoSEQ multiplex PCR, and TCRdb kept only the in-frame ones, dropping some. The sample holds 250,000 to 350,000 clones, roughly 87% seen once. What was sequenced was PBMCs or T cells enriched from blood (not recorded which). This clonotype originated in a woman younger than 30 who had recovered from COVID-19. The chain is built from TRBV4-3 and TRBJ2-1; 10 bases agree with TRBD1. CDR3 nucleotides: TGCGCCAGCAGCCAAGATTTGACAGGGGGCTTCGGCAATGAGCAGTTCTTC. This gives the protein CASSQDLTGGFGNEQFF.